This TCR beta chain was documented in a study of regulatory T cells in long-lasting Graves disease. This clonotype was recorded many times. Time point specified: newly diagnosed GD, antithyroid drugs for less than 3 months. PBMCs provided the RNA from which the TCR library was made. CDR3 size: 14 residues. The germline gives CDR1 LGHDT, CDR2 YNNKEL (reference sequence). Deletions cut 3 bases from V and 8 bases from J, with 14 bases between. Arm-PCR of CDR3 regions and iRepertoire HTBI primers were the basis on which TCR beta libraries were built. One entry per CDR3 protein, called by TCRdb with MiXCR from the multiplex PCR reads. The sample yields about 420,000 distinct CDR3 sequences, over 15% seen once. The same sample was also used in a study of T cells in Graves' hyperthyroidism and ophthalmopathy. This second report adds: Diagnosing involved the use of clinical symptoms, serum thyroxine and TRAb, thyroid ultrasound and orbital computed tomography.

This specimen consisted of peripheral blood mononuclear cells (PBMCs), obtained at new diagnosis, from a patient treated with antithyroid drugs. This sequence joins TRBV3-1 and TRBJ2-1; weak D call: TRBD2 (6 bases). The TCR was taken from a woman aged 18 to 35 with Graves disease. CDR3 protein: CASSHFGSRYEQFF. The CDR3, as DNA: TGTGCCAGCAGCCACTTCGGGAGTAGGTATGAGCAGTTCTTC.